A single sample is the source of the 11 T cell receptor beta chains below, sequenced in a study of blood T cell repertoires in COVID-19. Using immunoSEQ multiplex PCR, the repertoire was profiled, and TCRdb retains in-frame clones only, with some absent. The sample includes roughly 200,000 clones, around nine tenths of them seen just once. What was sequenced was peripheral blood. The receptors here all came from a man between 60 and 75 years old with acute or convalescent COVID-19.

The chain employs TRBV19 and TRBJ1-5; D is possibly TRBD1 (6 bases). Germline assignment: CDR1 LNHDA and CDR2 SQIVND (reference sequence). This CDR3 has 13 residues. V was shortened by 8 bases and J by 4 bases, with 12 bases between the two germline ends. CDR3 nucleotides: TGTGCCAGTCAGGACAGACTTAATCAGCCCCAGCATTTT. Protein: CASQDRLNQPQHF.

As for this clone: A junction boundary mismatches the germline segment, possibly from a read error. V and J are TRBV28 and TRBJ1-6; TRBD1 matches 8 bases. Germline values: CDR1 MDHEN, CDR2 SYDVKM. This CDR3 has 14 amino acids. CDR3 bases: TGTGCCAGCACTTTAGACAGGGGAAATTCACCCCTCCACTTT. This sequence encodes CASTLDRGNSPLHF.

This sequence joins TRBV5-1 and TRBJ1-4; perhaps TRBD1 as D (5 bases). The V and J ends lost 1 base and 2 bases respectively, with 12 bases between them. This CDR3 region has 16 residues. Germline V lookup: CDR1 SGHRS, CDR2 YFSETQ. The CDR3 DNA sequence: TGCGCCAGCAGCTTGTCGGGGGGGACGACTAATGAAAAACTGTTTTTT. This encodes CASSLSGGTTNEKLFF.

The chain uses TRBV6-2 or TRBV6-3 and TRBJ2-2, with 11 bases identical to TRBD2. The germline CDR1 and CDR2 sequences are MNHEY and SVGEGT. This CDR3 contains 15 residues. Trimming took 5 bases from V and 6 from J; bases not matched to a gene: 5. The CDR3 is CASSVLAGVPGELFF. The DNA of the CDR3 is TGTGCCAGCAGTGTACTAGCGGGGGTCCCCGGGGAGCTGTTTTTT.

The chain joins TRBV19 to TRBJ1-3; D not certain. The CDR3 loop spans 15 amino acids. Germline V CDR1 and CDR2: LNHDA, SQIVND (reference sequence). V was pared by 4 bases and J by 4 bases, with 14 bases between. CDR3 nucleotides: TGTGCCAGTAGTAAAGGACCGGGAGGCGGAAACACCATATATTTT. Its protein product is CASSKGPGGGNTIYF.

V and J are TRBV19 and TRBJ2-1; 9 nucleotides line up with TRBD2. This CDR3 contains 15 residues. Looked up from germline, CDR1 is LNHDA and CDR2 is SQIVND (reference sequence). Unmatched junction bases numbered 8, after V lost 5 bases and J lost 6 bases. CDR3 DNA: TGTGCCAGTAGTTTCCCGGGACTAGCACGCAATGAGCAGTTCTTC. Amino acids: CASSFPGLARNEQFF. The whole variable domain, remainder taken from reference TRBV19 and TRBJ2-1, is DGGITQSPKYLFRKEGQNVTLSCEQNLNHDAMYWYRQDPGQGLRLIYYSQIVNDFQKGDIAEGYSVSREKKESFPLTVTSAQKNPTAFYLCASSFPGLARNEQFFGPGTRLTVL.

This chain joins TRBV13 and TRBJ1-2; 7 bases are shared with TRBD1. The CDR3 is 15 amino acids. V dropped 0 bases and J dropped 4; count of bases not matched to a gene: 5. Germline V CDR1 and CDR2: PRHDT, FYEKMQ (reference sequence). The CDR3 DNA reads TGTGCCAGCAGCTTAGGCCTCGGGACAGCCTATGGCTACACCTTC. Amino acid sequence: CASSLGLGTAYGYTF. Using reference TRBV13 and TRBJ1-2 for the parts outside the CDR3, the full variable domain is AAGVIQSPRHLIKEKRETATLKCYPIPRHDTVYWYQQGPGQDPQFLISFYEKMQSDKGSIPDRFSAQQFSDYHSELNMSSLELGDSALYFCASSLGLGTAYGYTFGSGTRLTVV.

This chain uses TRBV30 with TRBJ2-7, with TRBD1 matching 7 bases. Germline V gives CDR1 GTSNPN, CDR2 SVGIG (reference sequence). The J segment lost 2 bases and the V segment lost 2 bases, leaving 6 bases of the junction unmatched. CDR3 length: 14 residues. CDR3 region: CAWSLTGIAYEQYF. The DNA for the CDR3 is TGTGCCTGGAGTTTGACAGGGATTGCCTACGAGCAGTACTTC.

The chain links TRBV5-4 to TRBJ2-7; D gene uncertain. The germline CDR1 and CDR2 sequences are SGHNT and YYREEE (reference sequence). This CDR3 comprises 12 residues. V dropped 0 bases and J dropped 6 bases, with 7 bases sitting between them. The DNA for the CDR3 is TGTGCCAGCAGCTTGGATCGAGTCGAGCAGTACTTC. Its translation: CASSLDRVEQYF.

The rearrangement links TRBV18 to TRBJ2-7; the match to TRBD1 covers 9 bases. V shed 2 bases and J 0 bases; nucleotides not matched to a gene: 2. The V gene's germline CDR1 is KGHSH and CDR2 LQKENI. The CDR3 loop spans 15 amino acids. CDR3 sequence reads: CASSPTGGFSYEQYF. CDR3 coding DNA: TGTGCCAGCTCACCAACAGGGGGCTTCTCCTACGAGCAGTACTTC. The full variable domain, rest sourced from reference TRBV18 and TRBJ2-7, is NAGVMQNPRHLVRRRGQEARLRCSPMKGHSHVYWYRQLPEEGLKFMVYLQKENIIDESGMPKERFSAEFPKEGPSILRIQQVVRGDSAAYFCASSPTGGFSYEQYFGPGTRLTVT.

A single count supports this clone. The chain links TRBV7-9 to TRBJ1-2, with a possible D match to TRBD1 (6 bases). This CDR3 contains 14 residues. V lost 5 bases to trimming and J lost 6 bases, with 16 bases between them. Per the germline V gene, CDR1 is SEHNR and CDR2 is FQNEAQ (reference sequence). CDR3 loop: CASSPGVGGNGYTF. In nucleotides, the CDR3 is TGTGCCAGCAGCCCCGGGGTAGGGGGTAATGGCTACACCTTC.